This TCR beta chain originates from a study of vaccination and CD4 T cells after COVID-19. As for the study in general: The cells in question were stimulated using overlapping spike peptides derived from SARS-CoV-2, HCoV-NL63, HCoV-OC43 and HCoV-229E.

As for this clonotype: The antigen is unknown.

Oncomine TCR Beta short-read sequencing was applied to DNA from cultured CD4+ T cells. Each CDR3 protein gets one entry after TCRdb re-called the PCR reads with MiXCR. The repertoire holds around 14,000 distinct CDR3 sequences, just under 30% seen once, with roughly 20% in the top ten. Study findings and constraints: The rise in median SARS-CoV-2-reactive clonotypes, from approximately 23 to 38, was not significant.

The treatment here: roughly 10-day PBMC culture with coronavirus spike peptide pools or control peptides (ViraFEST assay). Scientists separated out CD4+ T cells through negative selection following 10 days in culture. The CDR3 contains 11 residues. Trimming shortened V by 10 bases and J by 5 bases, and 11 bases separated the two germline ends. Germline V lookup: CDR1 MRHNA, CDR2 SNTAGT. This TCR derives from a human donor who received a COVID-19 vaccine. The starting material was CD4+ T cells from blood, cultured in vitro, obtained before SARS-CoV-2 vaccination. This chain connects TRBV6-4 to TRBJ2-5, with D tentatively TRBD2 (6 bases). The CDR3 nucleotides read TGTGCCAACGGTGCGGGGGAGACCCAGTACTTC. It is translated as CANGAGETQYF.